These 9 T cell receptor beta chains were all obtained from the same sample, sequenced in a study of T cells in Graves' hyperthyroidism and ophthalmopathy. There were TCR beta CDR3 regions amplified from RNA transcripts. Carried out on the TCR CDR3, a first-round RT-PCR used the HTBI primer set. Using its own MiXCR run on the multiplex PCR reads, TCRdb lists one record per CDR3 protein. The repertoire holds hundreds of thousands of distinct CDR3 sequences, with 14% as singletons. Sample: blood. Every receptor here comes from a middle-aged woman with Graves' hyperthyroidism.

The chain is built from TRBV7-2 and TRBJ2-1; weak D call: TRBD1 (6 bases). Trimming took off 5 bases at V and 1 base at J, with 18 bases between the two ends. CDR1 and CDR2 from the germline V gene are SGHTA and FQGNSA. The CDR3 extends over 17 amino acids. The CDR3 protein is CASSRGQPGESYNEQFF. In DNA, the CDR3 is TGTGCCAGCAGCCGCGGACAACCAGGGGAATCCTACAATGAGCAGTTCTTC.

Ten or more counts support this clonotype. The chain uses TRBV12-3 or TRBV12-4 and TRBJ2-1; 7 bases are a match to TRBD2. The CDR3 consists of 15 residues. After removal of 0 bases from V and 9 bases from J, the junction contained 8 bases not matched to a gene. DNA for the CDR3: TGTGCCAGCAGTTTAGCACTGAGCGGGATGGGTGAGCAGTTCTTC. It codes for CASSLALSGMGEQFF.

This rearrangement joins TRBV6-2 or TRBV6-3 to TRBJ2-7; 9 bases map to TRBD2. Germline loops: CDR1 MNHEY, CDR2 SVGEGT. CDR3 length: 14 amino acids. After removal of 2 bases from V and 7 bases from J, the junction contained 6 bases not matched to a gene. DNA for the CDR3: TGTGCCAGCAGTTACGTAGCGGGAGCTGGGGAGCAGTACTTC. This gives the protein CASSYVAGAGEQYF.

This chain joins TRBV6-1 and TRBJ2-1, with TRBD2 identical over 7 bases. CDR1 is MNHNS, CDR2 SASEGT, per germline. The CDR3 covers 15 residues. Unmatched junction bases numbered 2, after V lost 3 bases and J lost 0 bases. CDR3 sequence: CASSDSSGSYNEQFF. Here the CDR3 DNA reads TGTGCCAGCAGTGACTCTAGCGGCTCCTACAATGAGCAGTTCTTC.

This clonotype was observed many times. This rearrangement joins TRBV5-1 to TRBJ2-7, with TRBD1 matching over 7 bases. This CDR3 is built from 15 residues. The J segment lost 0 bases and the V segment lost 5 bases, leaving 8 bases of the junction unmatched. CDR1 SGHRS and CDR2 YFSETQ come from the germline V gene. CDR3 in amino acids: CASSLLTGSSYEQYF. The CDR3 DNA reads TGCGCCAGCAGTCTTTTGACAGGGTCCTCCTACGAGCAGTACTTC.

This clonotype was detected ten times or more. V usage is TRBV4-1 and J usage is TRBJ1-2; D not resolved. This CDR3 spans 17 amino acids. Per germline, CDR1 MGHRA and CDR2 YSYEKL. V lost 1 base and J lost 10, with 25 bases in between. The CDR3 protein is CASSQVSFRSRRSDYTF. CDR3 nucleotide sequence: TGCGCCAGCAGCCAAGTATCGTTCAGGTCGAGGCGGAGTGACTACACCTTC.

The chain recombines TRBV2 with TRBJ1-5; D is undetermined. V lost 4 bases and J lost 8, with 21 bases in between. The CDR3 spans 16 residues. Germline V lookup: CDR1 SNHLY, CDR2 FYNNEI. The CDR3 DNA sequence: TGTGCCAGCAGTGCATTTGGCCATACCCAAACGGAGCCCCAGCATTTT. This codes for CASSAFGHTQTEPQHF. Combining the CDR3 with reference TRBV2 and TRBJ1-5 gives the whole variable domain EPEVTQTPSHQVTQMGQEVILRCVPISNHLYFYWYRQILGQKVEFLVSFYNNEISEKSEIFDDQFSVERPDGSNFTLKIRSTKLEDSAMYFCASSAFGHTQTEPQHFGDGTRLSIL.

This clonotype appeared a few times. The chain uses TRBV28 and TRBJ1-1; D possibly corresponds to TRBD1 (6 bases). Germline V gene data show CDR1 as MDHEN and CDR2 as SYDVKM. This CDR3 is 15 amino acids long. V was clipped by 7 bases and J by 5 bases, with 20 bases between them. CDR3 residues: CASNLRGGGWTEAFF. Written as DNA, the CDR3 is TGTGCCAGCAACCTGAGGGGGGGCGGATGGACTGAAGCTTTCTTT.

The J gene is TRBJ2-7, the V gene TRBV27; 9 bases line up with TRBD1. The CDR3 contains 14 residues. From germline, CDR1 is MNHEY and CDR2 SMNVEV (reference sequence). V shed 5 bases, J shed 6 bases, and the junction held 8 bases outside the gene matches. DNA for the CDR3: TGTGCCAGCAGTCTTGCCGGGACAGGGCCCGAGCAGTACTTC. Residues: CASSLAGTGPEQYF.